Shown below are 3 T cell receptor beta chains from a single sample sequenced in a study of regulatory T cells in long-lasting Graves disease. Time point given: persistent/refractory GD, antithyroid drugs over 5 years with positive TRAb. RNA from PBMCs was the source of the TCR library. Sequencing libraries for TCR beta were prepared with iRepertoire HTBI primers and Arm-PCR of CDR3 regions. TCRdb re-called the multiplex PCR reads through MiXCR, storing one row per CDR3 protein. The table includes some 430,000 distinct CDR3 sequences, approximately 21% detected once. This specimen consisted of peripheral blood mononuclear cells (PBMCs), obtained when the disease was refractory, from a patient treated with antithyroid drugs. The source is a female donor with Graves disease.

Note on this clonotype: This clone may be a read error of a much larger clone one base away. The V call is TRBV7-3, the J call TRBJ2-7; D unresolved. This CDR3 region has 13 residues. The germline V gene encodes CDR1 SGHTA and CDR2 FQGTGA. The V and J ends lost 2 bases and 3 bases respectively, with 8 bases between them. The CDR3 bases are TGTGCCAGCAGCTTAGAAATCCGCTACGAGCAGTACTTC. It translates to CASSLEIRYEQYF.

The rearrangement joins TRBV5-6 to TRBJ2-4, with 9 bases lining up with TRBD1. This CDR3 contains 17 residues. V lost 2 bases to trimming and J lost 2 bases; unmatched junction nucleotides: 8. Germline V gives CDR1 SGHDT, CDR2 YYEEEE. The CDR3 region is CASSFPPGQGTKNIQYF. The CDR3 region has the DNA TGTGCCAGCAGCTTCCCCCCGGGACAGGGAACCAAAAACATTCAGTACTTC.

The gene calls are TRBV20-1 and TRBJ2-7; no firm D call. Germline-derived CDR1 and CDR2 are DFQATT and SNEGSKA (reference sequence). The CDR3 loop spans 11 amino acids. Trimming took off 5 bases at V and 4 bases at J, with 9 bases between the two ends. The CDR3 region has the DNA TGCAGTGCTTCTATGGCGTACGAGCAGTACTTC. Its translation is CSASMAYEQYF.